This T cell receptor (beta chain) appears in the sequencing data of a study of radiotherapy plus CTLA-4 blockade in lung cancer. Clones were read by immunoSEQ multiplex PCR, and TCRdb kept only the in-frame ones, dropping some. The table has about 98,000 clones, about 81% seen once. V dropped 4 bases and J dropped 7 bases, with 14 bases sitting between them. Germline CDR1 and CDR2: MDHEN and SYDVKM. This CDR3 comprises 14 residues. Here the sequenced sample was peripheral blood, taken from a patient treated with radiotherapy plus ipilimumab. The J gene is TRBJ1-5, the V gene TRBV28; unclear D gene. This receptor was taken from a human donor with non-small cell lung cancer who had a partial response to radiotherapy plus ipilimumab. CDR3 sequence reads: CASSSDGVGQPQHF. CDR3 nucleotides: TGTGCCAGCAGTTCGGACGGGGTCGGGCAGCCCCAGCATTTT.